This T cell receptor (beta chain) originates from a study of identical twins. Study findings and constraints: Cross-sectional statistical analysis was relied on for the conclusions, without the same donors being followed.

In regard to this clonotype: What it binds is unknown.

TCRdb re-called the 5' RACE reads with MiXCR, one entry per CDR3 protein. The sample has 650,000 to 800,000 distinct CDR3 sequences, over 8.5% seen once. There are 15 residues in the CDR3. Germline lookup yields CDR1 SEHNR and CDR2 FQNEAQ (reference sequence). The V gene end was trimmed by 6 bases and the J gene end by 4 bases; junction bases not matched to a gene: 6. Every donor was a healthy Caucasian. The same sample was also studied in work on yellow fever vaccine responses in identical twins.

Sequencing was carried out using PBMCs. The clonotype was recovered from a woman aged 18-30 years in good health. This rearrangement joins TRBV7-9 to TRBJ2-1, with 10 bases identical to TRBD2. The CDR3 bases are TGTGCCAGCAGGCAGGGACTAGCGATTTACAATGAGCAGTTCTTC. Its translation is CASRQGLAIYNEQFF. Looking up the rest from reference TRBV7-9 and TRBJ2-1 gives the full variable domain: DTGVSQNPRHKITKRGQNVTFRCDPISEHNRLYWYRQTLGQGPEFLTYFQNEAQLEKSRLLSDRFSAERPKGSFSTLEIQRTEQGDSAMYLCASRQGLAIYNEQFFGPGTRLTVL.